The 30 T cell receptor beta chains below were found in one sample sequenced in a study of T-cell memory formation after mild COVID-19. TCRdb reanalysed the 5' RACE reads using MiXCR and keeps one entry per CDR3 protein. The data hold 14,000 to 15,000 distinct CDR3 sequences, with 20% to 25% observed a single time. The sample was PBMCs or a T cell subset sorted from them (not recorded which). Receptors were obtained from a man younger than 30 who had mild COVID-19 (a few samples of this study predate the infection). Cell type and time point are not known.

This clonotype was picked up many times. The chain is built from TRBV7-9 and TRBJ2-7; 12 bases fit TRBD2. Germline V gene lookup returns CDR1 SEHNR and CDR2 FQNEAQ (reference sequence). The CDR3 is 17 residues long. V was clipped by 4 bases and J by 4 bases; unmatched bases: 11. DNA of the CDR3: TGTGCCAGCAGCTCCTCATATGCGACTAGCGGGAGTTACGAGCAGTACGTC. Its translation is CASSSSYATSGSYEQYV.

This clonotype appeared many times. The chain joins TRBV4-1 to TRBJ2-5, with D tentatively TRBD1 (5 bases). The CDR3 sequence is 14 residues long. V was cut by 3 bases and J by 1 base, with 9 bases left in between. Looked up from germline, CDR1 is MGHRA and CDR2 is YSYEKL. The DNA of the CDR3 is TGCGCCAGCAGCCACCAAGGGGTCCAAGAGACCCAGTACTTC. This sequence encodes CASSHQGVQETQYF.

Many counts were recorded for this clonotype. The chain joins TRBV28 to TRBJ2-3, with D perhaps TRBD1 or TRBD2 (6 bases each). Trimming took 8 bases from V and 5 from J, leaving 17 bases between them. The CDR3 is 14 amino acids. The V gene's germline CDR1 is MDHEN and CDR2 SYDVKM. In nucleotides, the CDR3 is TGTGCCAGCCTCCAGCCGGGGGCCCGAGATACGCAGTATTTT. Protein: CASLQPGARDTQYF.

V is TRBV7-3 and J is TRBJ2-7; tentative D call: TRBD2 (5 bases). Trimming left V 1 base short and J 2 bases short, with 9 bases between. Per the germline V gene, CDR1 is SGHTA and CDR2 is FQGTGA. The CDR3 consists of 14 residues. Here the CDR3 reads CASSLREPTYEQYF. Here the CDR3 DNA reads TGTGCCAGCAGCTTAAGGGAGCCGACCTACGAGCAGTACTTC.

This clonotype was counted a few times. The gene calls are TRBV2 and TRBJ1-1, with D unresolved. CDR1 is SNHLY, CDR2 FYNNEI, per germline. V was pared by 7 bases and J by 2 bases, with 8 bases between. The CDR3 contains 12 residues. The chain's CDR3 is CASNPDNTEAFF. The CDR3 DNA reads as TGTGCCAGCAACCCAGACAACACTGAAGCTTTCTTT.

This clonotype was recorded many times. This chain connects TRBV7-9 to TRBJ2-5; D is uncertain. Between the trimmed V and J ends, which lost 3 bases and 4 bases, there was a span of 12 bases. The CDR3 runs to 14 residues. The germline CDR1 and CDR2 sequences are SEHNR and FQNEAQ (reference sequence). The CDR3 DNA reads as TGTGCCAGCAGCTTTTGGACGTACTTAGAGACCCAGTACTTC. Protein: CASSFWTYLETQYF. The complete variable domain, with remaining parts taken from reference TRBV7-9 and TRBJ2-5, reads DTGVSQNPRHKITKRGQNVTFRCDPISEHNRLYWYRQTLGQGPEFLTYFQNEAQLEKSRLLSDRFSAERPKGSFSTLEIQRTEQGDSAMYLCASSFWTYLETQYFGPGTRLLVL.

The J gene is TRBJ2-3, the V gene TRBV19, with 7 bases aligning to TRBD1. J was trimmed by 2 bases and V by 7 bases; bases with no gene match: 6. The germline gives CDR1 LNHDA, CDR2 SQIVND (reference sequence). This CDR3 is built from 14 residues. In nucleotides, the CDR3 is TGTGCCAGTAAAGGGGGACAGTTCACAGATACGCAGTATTTT. Its translation is CASKGGQFTDTQYF.

Ten or more counts support this clonotype. The chain has TRBV6-2 or TRBV6-3 and TRBJ1-5; TRBD1 aligns across 7 bases. The V gene's germline CDR1 is MNHEY and CDR2 SVGEGT. V lost 7 bases, J lost 6 bases, and 9 bases stayed unmatched. The CDR3 consists of 14 residues. CDR3 amino acids: CASTPDRDGQPQHF. CDR3 DNA: TGTGCCAGCACCCCTGACAGGGACGGTCAGCCCCAGCATTTT.

There are a few counts of this clonotype. This sequence joins TRBV20-1 and TRBJ1-6; D unclear. Germline lookup yields CDR1 DFQATT and CDR2 SNEGSKA (reference sequence). The CDR3 contains 12 residues. Trimming took 3 bases from V and 6 from J, leaving 6 bases between them. This chain's CDR3 is CSASSPNSPLHF. DNA of the CDR3: TGCAGTGCTAGTTCACCTAATTCACCCCTCCACTTT.

J is TRBJ2-4 and V is TRBV7-2; the D is unclear. The germline V and J ends were trimmed by 2 bases and 8 bases, with 13 bases remaining between them. The CDR3 has 14 amino acids. Germline CDR1 and CDR2: SGHTA and FQGNSA. CDR3: CASSLWPAPHIQYF. The CDR3 DNA sequence: TGTGCCAGCAGCTTATGGCCCGCCCCACACATTCAGTACTTC. The full variable domain, its missing parts supplied by reference TRBV7-2 and TRBJ2-4, is GAGVSQSPSNKVTEKGKDVELRCDPISGHTALYWYRQSLGQGLEFLIYFQGNSAPDKSGLPSDRFSAERTGGSVSTLTIQRTQQEDSAVYLCASSLWPAPHIQYFGAGTRLSVL.

The table lists this clonotype with many counts. J is TRBJ2-2 and V is TRBV7-3; D unresolved. The germline V gene encodes CDR1 SGHTA and CDR2 FQGTGA. Trimming removed 3 bases from V and 2 bases from J, with 16 bases in between. The CDR3 sequence is 17 residues long. In DNA form, the CDR3 reads TGTGCCAGCAGCTTGGATCCGGCCGGAAAAAACACCGGGGAGCTGTTTTTT. Translating it yields CASSLDPAGKNTGELFF.

The J gene is TRBJ1-6, the V gene TRBV7-2, with D unclear. V gave up 1 base and J gave up 9 bases, with 16 bases separating them. Per the germline V gene, CDR1 is SGHTA and CDR2 is FQGNSA. This CDR3 spans 16 amino acids. CDR3 region: CASSLDIGRLTSPLHF. CDR3 sequence (DNA): TGTGCCAGCAGCTTAGATATAGGCAGGTTGACTTCACCCCTCCACTTT.

This clonotype was seen ten or more times. V and J are TRBV6-5 and TRBJ2-7; 9 bases line up with TRBD1. Germline V CDR1 and CDR2: MNHEY, SVGAGI. The CDR3 extends over 14 amino acids. V lost 5 bases and J lost 5; bases outside the gene matches: 7. The CDR3 nucleotides read TGTGCCAGCAGTACACGACAGGGGGTAAACGAGCAGTACTTC. This gives the protein CASSTRQGVNEQYF.

The sample holds a few counts of this clonotype. The CDR3 loop reads CASSEYAGHSPLHF. CDR3 nucleotides: TGTGCCAGCAGTGAATATGCAGGGCATTCACCCCTCCACTTT. The chain couples TRBV25-1 to TRBJ1-6; TRBD1 is a possible D gene (5 bases). Germline-derived CDR1 and CDR2 are MGHDK and SYGVNS. V lost 0 bases and J lost 8, with 8 bases in between. This CDR3 comprises 14 residues.

The table lists this clonotype with many counts. The CDR3 loop is CASSQEWSVETQYF. CDR3 DNA sequence: TGTGCCAGCAGCCAAGAATGGAGCGTAGAGACCCAGTACTTC. The V and J genes are TRBV4-2 and TRBJ2-5; D call uncertain. From germline, CDR1 is LGHNA and CDR2 YNFKEQ. V was cut by 0 bases and J by 4 bases, with 9 bases left in between. The CDR3 length is 14 residues.

This clonotype was recorded at least ten times. The chain carries TRBV20-1 and TRBJ2-6; D perhaps matches TRBD2 (5 bases). The V end was cut by 6 bases, the J end by 2 bases, with 11 bases between. The V gene's germline CDR1 is DFQATT and CDR2 SNEGSKA (reference sequence). The CDR3 extends over 14 amino acids. The CDR3 spells CSALSGTGANVLTF. In nucleotides, the CDR3 is TGCAGTGCACTCTCCGGGACTGGGGCCAACGTCCTGACTTTC.

Relative to its sample, this clonotype is medium-sized (0.01 to 0.1%). The rearrangement joins TRBV4-2 to TRBJ2-3, with a tentative D call TRBD2 (5 bases). Germline lookup yields CDR1 LGHNA and CDR2 YNFKEQ. Trimming cost V 4 bases and J 6 bases, with 14 bases left between them. The CDR3 runs to 14 residues. The CDR3 loop reads CASSPRPGFDTQYF. CDR3 nucleotides: TGTGCCAGCAGCCCCCGGCCGGGGTTCGATACGCAGTATTTT.

The table lists this clonotype with a few counts. V and J are TRBV12-3 or TRBV12-4 and TRBJ1-2; 7 positions agree with TRBD1. CDR3 length equals 15 residues. Trimming removed 4 bases from V and 3 bases from J; junction bases left unmatched: 8. The CDR3 coding sequence is TGTGCCAGCAGTTGGGACAGACCAACTTACTATGGCTACACCTTC. Residues: CASSWDRPTYYGYTF.

The sample holds many counts of this clonotype. The chain uses TRBV5-1 and TRBJ2-7, with a tentative D call TRBD1 (7 bases). Trimming left V 0 bases short and J 6 bases short, with 13 bases between. The germline gives CDR1 SGHRS, CDR2 YFSETQ. The CDR3 has 14 residues. CDR3 coding DNA: TGCGCCAGCAGCTTGGCAGGGGGAGGTTCCGAGCAGTACGTC. This gives the protein CASSLAGGGSEQYV.

In its sample, this clonotype was seen many times. The chain has TRBV6-2 or TRBV6-3 and TRBJ1-1; D is unclear. Trimming removed 2 bases at V and 3 bases at J, with 16 bases between. The CDR3 extends over 16 amino acids. Germline-derived CDR1 and CDR2 are MNHEY and SVGEGT. The CDR3 protein is CASSYALGHSYTEAFF. The CDR3 nucleotides read TGTGCCAGCAGTTACGCGCTCGGGCACTCCTACACTGAAGCTTTCTTT.

The chain uses TRBV7-9 and TRBJ2-7; 7 bases are shared with TRBD1. The germline V gene has CDR1 SEHNR and CDR2 FQNEAQ (reference sequence). The V segment lost 4 bases and the J segment 5 bases; nucleotides outside the gene matches: 11. The CDR3 contains 15 residues. The CDR3 reads CASSSGTAFGDEQYF. CDR3 DNA: TGTGCCAGCAGCTCCGGGACAGCCTTTGGGGACGAGCAGTACTTC.

This clonotype was observed a few times. The rearrangement links TRBV29-1 to TRBJ2-7, with 10 bases that match TRBD1. Germline V gene lookup returns CDR1 SQVTM and CDR2 ANQGSEA. The CDR3 contains 13 residues. After removal of 3 bases from V and 6 bases from J, the junction contained 5 bases not matched to a gene. The CDR3 DNA reads as TGCAGCGTTGATAGGGACAGGGGTCGCGAGCAGTACGTC. Translation gives CSVDRDRGREQYV.

This clonotype was observed a handful of times. J is TRBJ1-4 and V is TRBV2; D is unresolved. The germline CDR1 and CDR2 sequences are SNHLY and FYNNEI. V dropped 8 bases and J dropped 3 bases, with 16 bases sitting between them. The CDR3 has 15 residues. This CDR3 is CASRPEGASNEKLFF. The CDR3 region has the DNA TGTGCCAGCCGGCCAGAGGGAGCGTCTAATGAAAAACTGTTTTTT.

The rearrangement uses TRBV20-1 and TRBJ1-2; 11 nucleotides agree with TRBD1. The CDR3 spans 18 residues. Looked up from germline, CDR1 is DFQATT and CDR2 is SNEGSKA (reference sequence). J was trimmed by 0 bases and V by 3 bases; bases with no gene match: 12. The CDR3 DNA reads TGCAGTGCTAGGCGGCGAGGGACAGGGGGATTGACTAACTATGGCTACACCTTC. Protein: CSARRRGTGGLTNYGYTF.

This clonotype was observed many times. The chain uses TRBV5-1 and TRBJ2-5, with D tentatively TRBD1 (6 bases). Per the germline V gene, CDR1 is SGHRS and CDR2 is YFSETQ. There are 13 residues in the CDR3. V lost 2 bases and J lost 2, with 7 bases in between. The CDR3 DNA sequence: TGCGCCAGCAGCTTCGGACAGCAAGAGACCCAGTACTTC. This codes for CASSFGQQETQYF.

The genes are TRBV7-9 and TRBJ2-7; no definite D call. Germline-derived CDR1 and CDR2 are SEHNR and FQNEAQ (reference sequence). Trimming cost V 1 base and J 5 bases, with 6 bases left between them. This CDR3 is built from 12 residues. The CDR3 DNA reads as TGTGCCAGCAGCTTAGACCGGGACGAGCAGTACTTC. It specifies CASSLDRDEQYF.

This clonotype was seen at least ten times. The chain joins TRBV29-1 to TRBJ1-1, with 7 bases matching TRBD1. Germline CDR1 SQVTM, CDR2 ANQGSEA. With V trimmed by 1 base and J by 1 base, 9 bases remained unmatched. The CDR3 sequence is 16 residues long. CDR3 bases: TGCAGCGTTGAAGGCCCAAAGGGGGCCCCGAACACTGAAGCTTTCTTT. This codes for CSVEGPKGAPNTEAFF.

V and J are TRBV2 and TRBJ2-5, with D unresolved. Germline V gene lookup returns CDR1 SNHLY and CDR2 FYNNEI. The CDR3 runs 12 residues. Deletions cut 6 bases from V and 2 bases from J, with 7 bases between. The CDR3 DNA is TGTGCCAGCAGGACCTGGCAAGAGACCCAGTACTTC. It specifies CASRTWQETQYF.

This clonotype was recorded many times. The V and J genes are TRBV27 and TRBJ1-5; D might be TRBD1 (5 bases). The CDR3 sequence is 14 residues long. Trimming stripped 6 bases from V and 7 bases from J, with 16 bases between. Germline V lookup: CDR1 MNHEY, CDR2 SMNVEV (reference sequence). The CDR3: CASSHGQMGQPQHF. The CDR3 DNA is TGTGCCAGCAGCCACGGACAAATGGGCCAGCCCCAGCATTTT.

The CDR3 region is CASSLATGGGTDTQYF. In DNA form, the CDR3 reads TGCGCCAGCAGCTTGGCGACAGGGGGCGGCACAGATACGCAGTATTTT. The J gene is TRBJ2-3, the V gene TRBV5-1, with 10 bases lining up with TRBD1. CDR3 length: 16 residues. Germline lookup yields CDR1 SGHRS and CDR2 YFSETQ. With V trimmed by 0 bases and J by 1 base, 2 bases remained unmatched.